These 24 T cell receptor beta chains originate from one sample sequenced in a study of T cell changes during pregnancy in multiple sclerosis. Clones were sequenced by immunoSEQ multiplex PCR, and TCRdb holds only the in-frame ones, with some missing. Of 130,000 or so clones detected, roughly 92% appear once; the ten largest clones hold 6.2%. The source material was peripheral blood, sampled before pregnancy. These receptors were taken from a female donor with multiple sclerosis, enrolled in a pregnancy study.

This chain connects TRBV2 to TRBJ2-5, with 7 bases lining up with TRBD2. The CDR3 totals 13 residues. Trimming took 6 bases from V and 5 from J; bases not matched to a gene: 6. Germline values: CDR1 SNHLY, CDR2 FYNNEI. The DNA of the CDR3 is TGTGCCAGCAGCGCTTGGGAGGGGGAGACCCAGTACTTC. Its translation: CASSAWEGETQYF.

The chain uses TRBV6-5 and TRBJ1-1; 7 nucleotides align to TRBD1. The CDR3 length is 14 residues. The ends lost 5 bases at V and 3 bases at J; junction bases unmatched: 6. The V gene's germline CDR1 is MNHEY and CDR2 SVGAGI. This chain's CDR3 is CASSTRDSYTEAFF. CDR3 sequence (DNA): TGTGCCAGCAGTACCCGGGACAGTTACACTGAAGCTTTCTTT.

The J gene is TRBJ1-4, the V gene TRBV7-2; TRBD1 aligns across 7 bases. The CDR3 sequence is 14 residues long. The V gene's germline CDR1 is SGHTA and CDR2 FQGNSA. V shed 5 bases, J shed 8 bases, and the junction held 8 bases outside the gene matches. The CDR3 region has the DNA TGTGCCAGCAGCCCGGACAGGAGCAAAGAAAAACTGTTTTTT. Its protein is CASSPDRSKEKLFF.

The rearrangement links TRBV5-6 to TRBJ2-5, with 7 bases matching TRBD1. From germline, CDR1 is SGHDT and CDR2 YYEEEE. The ends lost 0 bases at V and 2 bases at J; junction bases unmatched: 4. This CDR3 contains 15 residues. In nucleotides, the CDR3 is TGTGCCAGCAGCTTGGCGGACAGGAGGCAAGAGACCCAGTACTTC. Amino acids: CASSLADRRQETQYF. The full variable domain, in which reference TRBV5-6 and TRBJ2-5 provide the parts outside the CDR3, is DAGVTQSPTHLIKTRGQQVTLRCSPKSGHDTVSWYQQALGQGPQFIFQYYEEEERQRGNFPDRFSGHQFPNYSSELNVNALLLGDSALYLCASSLADRRQETQYFGPGTRLLVL.

The V call is TRBV7-9, the J call TRBJ2-5; D is perhaps TRBD2 (7 bases). The CDR3 is 14 amino acids. V shed 6 bases and J shed 5 bases, with 16 bases lying between them. Germline values: CDR1 SEHNR, CDR2 FQNEAQ (reference sequence). CDR3 nucleotide sequence: TGTGCCAGCAGACGCGGAGGGGGAGGGGAGACCCAGTACTTC. Amino acid sequence: CASRRGGGGETQYF.

V is TRBV11-3 and J is TRBJ2-1, with unresolved D. Germline CDR1 SGHNT, CDR2 YENEEA. CDR3 size: 14 residues. V gave up 5 bases and J gave up 0 bases, with 8 bases separating them. This CDR3 is CASSLGSSYNEQFF. In DNA, the CDR3 is TGTGCCAGCAGCCTCGGTAGCTCCTACAATGAGCAGTTCTTC. Combining the CDR3 with reference TRBV11-3 and TRBJ2-1 gives the whole variable domain EAGVVQSPRYKIIEKKQPVAFWCNPISGHNTLYWYLQNLGQGPELLIRYENEEAVDDSQLPKDRFSAERLKGVDSTLKIQPAELGDSAVYLCASSLGSSYNEQFFGPGTRLTVL.

The chain recombines TRBV27 with TRBJ1-4; 7 nucleotides agree with TRBD1. The CDR3 has 15 amino acids. With V trimmed by 3 bases and J by 8 bases, 9 bases remained unmatched. CDR1 is MNHEY, CDR2 SMNVEV, per germline (reference sequence). DNA for the CDR3: TGTGCCAGCAGTTTCAGATCAGGGGGAAGGGAAAAACTGTTTTTT. Protein product: CASSFRSGGREKLFF.

This rearrangement joins TRBV2 to TRBJ2-2; TRBD1 aligns across 7 bases. Germline V gene lookup returns CDR1 SNHLY and CDR2 FYNNEI. CDR3 size: 15 residues. V lost 6 bases, J lost 1 base, and 5 bases stayed unmatched. CDR3 coding DNA: TGTGCCAGCAGCCCCGGGACAGAGAACACCGGGGAGCTGTTTTTT. Translated: CASSPGTENTGELFF.

V and J are TRBV6-5 and TRBJ1-5; the D is unclear. The CDR3 loop spans 13 amino acids. CDR1 is MNHEY, CDR2 SVGAGI, per germline. The germline V and J ends were trimmed by 4 bases and 4 bases, with 8 bases remaining between them. Here the CDR3 reads CASSSTVNQPQHF. The CDR3 DNA sequence: TGTGCCAGCAGTTCCACAGTGAATCAGCCCCAGCATTTT.

The chain employs TRBV5-1 and TRBJ2-1, with TRBD2 identical over 10 bases. The CDR3 has 16 residues. Losses at the gene ends were 0 bases for V and 2 bases for J; bases not matched to a gene: 2. Germline CDR1 and CDR2: SGHRS and YFSETQ. The CDR3 DNA reads TGCGCCAGCAGCTTGGCAGCGGGAGGGACCTACAATGAGCAGTTCTTC. This translates into CASSLAAGGTYNEQFF.

This clone was detected only once. The chain combines TRBV5-5 with TRBJ1-1; no reliable D call. This CDR3 region has 14 residues. Trimming took 0 bases from V and 1 from J, leaving 7 bases between them. The germline V gene encodes CDR1 SGHKS and CDR2 YYEKEE (reference sequence). The DNA for the CDR3 is TGTGCCAGCAGCTTGGTGCGAACGAACACTGAAGCTTTCTTT. Its translation is CASSLVRTNTEAFF.

V is TRBV6-5 and J is TRBJ1-1, with D possibly TRBD1 on 5 matching bases. The V gene's germline CDR1 is MNHEY and CDR2 SVGAGI. V lost 3 bases, J lost 3 bases, and 11 bases lay in between. The CDR3 consists of 14 residues. As DNA, the CDR3 is TGTGCCAGCAGTTATTCAGGGCGAGACACTGAAGCTTTCTTT. This translates into CASSYSGRDTEAFF.

This clone was picked up a small number of times. V is TRBV27 and J is TRBJ1-1; D is possibly TRBD1 (5 bases). The V end was cut by 6 bases, the J end by 5 bases, with 13 bases between. The CDR3 extends over 13 amino acids. Germline CDR1 is MNHEY and CDR2 is SMNVEV (reference sequence). The CDR3 spells CASRSGMWTEAFF. CDR3 DNA: TGTGCCAGCAGGTCAGGGATGTGGACTGAAGCTTTCTTT.

The chain couples TRBV5-1 to TRBJ1-4, with no clear D. Germline loops: CDR1 SGHRS, CDR2 YFSETQ. The length of the CDR3 is 14 residues. V was cut by 2 bases and J by 3 bases, with 8 bases left in between. The CDR3 loop reads CASSFGSANEKLFF. The CDR3 DNA reads as TGCGCCAGCAGCTTCGGGTCAGCTAATGAAAAACTGTTTTTT.

This clone was counted once. The chain recombines TRBV2 with TRBJ2-3; 11 positions match TRBD2. The CDR3 has 14 amino acids. CDR1 and CDR2 from the germline V gene are SNHLY and FYNNEI. J lost 1 base, V lost 8 bases, and 2 bases had no gene match. The CDR3 spells CASLGLAGTDTQYF. The CDR3, as DNA: TGTGCCAGCCTGGGACTAGCGGGCACAGATACGCAGTATTTT.

The V and J genes are TRBV15 and TRBJ2-1, with no clear D. The CDR3 runs 15 residues. Trimming pared 0 bases from V and 5 bases from J, leaving 11 bases between. The germline V gene has CDR1 LNHNV and CDR2 YYDKDF (reference sequence). The CDR3 reads CATSRDGAVNNEQFF. CDR3 nucleotide sequence: TGTGCCACCAGCAGAGATGGAGCCGTTAACAATGAGCAGTTCTTC.

The CDR3 DNA follows: TGTGCCAGCAGCCGGTTCACGACAGGGAACTATGGCTACACCTTC. Its translation is CASSRFTTGNYGYTF. The gene calls are TRBV5-6 and TRBJ1-2; 7 bases are shared with TRBD1. With V trimmed by 4 bases and J by 2 bases, 8 bases remained unmatched. This CDR3 has 15 residues. Per germline, CDR1 SGHDT and CDR2 YYEEEE.

The chain couples TRBV7-9 to TRBJ2-6; D possibly corresponds to TRBD1 (6 bases). CDR3 length equals 18 residues. Germline values: CDR1 SEHNR, CDR2 FQNEAQ (reference sequence). Between the trimmed V and J ends, which lost 5 bases and 0 bases, there was a span of 17 bases. The CDR3 DNA reads TGTGCCAGCAGCCGAAGAGGACAGCTCAGCTCTGGGGCCAACGTCCTGACTTTC. Protein: CASSRRGQLSSGANVLTF. Together with reference TRBV7-9 and TRBJ2-6, the CDR3 gives the full variable domain: DTGVSQNPRHKITKRGQNVTFRCDPISEHNRLYWYRQTLGQGPEFLTYFQNEAQLEKSRLLSDRFSAERPKGSFSTLEIQRTEQGDSAMYLCASSRRGQLSSGANVLTFGAGSRLTVL.

The CDR3: CASSIVNSNSNQPQHF. DNA for the CDR3: TGTGCCAGTAGTATAGTCAACAGCAATAGCAATCAGCCCCAGCATTTT. This chain joins TRBV19 and TRBJ1-5, with no clear D. This CDR3 is 16 amino acids long. With 1 base removed from V and 0 bases from J, the gap between germline ends came to 10 bases. Looked up from germline, CDR1 is LNHDA and CDR2 is SQIVND (reference sequence).

This clone is a singleton in its sample. The rearrangement uses TRBV7-9 and TRBJ1-2; 12 bases map to TRBD1. Germline V gives CDR1 SEHNR, CDR2 FQNEAQ (reference sequence). The CDR3 consists of 15 residues. V was clipped by 5 bases and J by 8 bases; unmatched bases: 9. CDR3 residues: CASSLPGQGAGGYTF. The CDR3 DNA is TGTGCCAGCAGCCTACCGGGACAGGGGGCAGGGGGCTACACCTTC. Combining the CDR3 with reference TRBV7-9 and TRBJ1-2 gives the whole variable domain DTGVSQNPRHKITKRGQNVTFRCDPISEHNRLYWYRQTLGQGPEFLTYFQNEAQLEKSRLLSDRFSAERPKGSFSTLEIQRTEQGDSAMYLCASSLPGQGAGGYTFGSGTRLTVV.

The gene calls are TRBV7-9 and TRBJ1-6; tentatively, D is TRBD1 (5 bases). The V gene lost 5 bases and the J gene lost 9 bases, with 14 bases spanning the gap. Per the germline V gene, CDR1 is SEHNR and CDR2 is FQNEAQ (reference sequence). The CDR3 has 14 amino acids. CDR3 protein: CASSSTGVTSPLHF. DNA of the CDR3: TGTGCCAGCAGCAGTACGGGGGTAACTTCACCCCTCCACTTT.

The chain is built from TRBV19 and TRBJ2-7; TRBD1 matches 8 bases. Per germline, CDR1 LNHDA and CDR2 SQIVND (reference sequence). The CDR3 runs 13 residues. After removal of 5 bases from V and 7 bases from J, the junction contained 7 bases not matched to a gene. CDR3 protein: CASSGGQGREQYF. The CDR3 DNA sequence: TGTGCCAGTAGTGGAGGACAGGGTCGAGAGCAGTACTTC.

V gene TRBV5-1 combines with J gene TRBJ1-5, with 7 positions matching TRBD1. Per germline, CDR1 SGHRS and CDR2 YFSETQ. With 5 bases clipped from V and 4 bases from J, the junction kept 9 bases outside the gene matches. This CDR3 has 15 residues. CDR3 loop: CASSPTGPSNQPQHF. The CDR3 bases are TGCGCCAGCAGTCCGACAGGGCCAAGTAATCAGCCCCAGCATTTT.

The V gene is TRBV4-1, the J gene TRBJ1-5; maybe TRBD1 (6 bases). The CDR3 consists of 14 residues. V lost 5 bases to trimming and J lost 4 bases, with 12 bases between them. CDR1 MGHRA and CDR2 YSYEKL come from the germline V gene. This chain's CDR3 is CASSDTGRNQPQHF. The CDR3, as DNA: TGCGCCAGCAGCGACACAGGGAGAAATCAGCCCCAGCATTTT.